Listed below are T cell receptor beta chains from one sample, sequenced in a study of blood T cell repertoires in COVID-19. The protocol was immunoSEQ multiplex PCR, while the TCRdb copy is restricted to in-frame clones and leaves out a portion. Among roughly 29,000 clones, approximately 83% were seen once, and the ten largest hold approximately 24%. Sequencing was performed on peripheral blood. These receptors all stem from a man in his 70s with active COVID-19. Both conserved end residues are part of each CDR3. The D gene is left open where the match is weak. Size is stated for part of the rows, as once, few or many counts, or as a class when the clone is expanded.

J,V,size,D,DNA,CDR3
TRBJ2-3,TRBV19,.,.,TGTGCCAGTAGACAGGGTAATGGGGATACGCAGTATTTT,CASRQGNGDTQYF
TRBJ2-1,TRBV7-8,few,TRBD2,TGTGCCAGCAGCTTAAGAGCGGGGGGGCCTTTTGAGCAGTTCTTC,CASSLRAGGPFEQFF
TRBJ2-7,TRBV18,.,TRBD2,TGTGCCAGCTCGAGCGGGACCGACGAGCAGTACTTC,CASSSGTDEQYF
TRBJ2-1,TRBV5-1,.,.,TGCGCCAGCAGCTTGGGTCCTAGTTCTTACAATGAGCAGTTCTTC,CASSLGPSSYNEQFF
TRBJ2-3,TRBV19,.,.,TGTGCCAGTTCTACCGGGGGGCTCAACACAGATACGCAGTATTTT,CASSTGGLNTDTQYF
TRBJ1-5,TRBV9,.,.,TGTGCCAGCAGCGTGACTGGGCAGGGTCAGCCCCAGCATTTT,CASSVTGQGQPQHF
TRBJ1-1,TRBV5-1,once,.,TGCGCCAGCAGCCCGGGTGGTATGGAAGCTTTCTTT,CASSPGGMEAFF
TRBJ1-2,TRBV6-1,once,.,TGTGCCAGCAGTGAAGGACAGGTACGAGGCTACACCTTC,CASSEGQVRGYTF
TRBJ1-3,TRBV5-6,.,.,TGTGCCAGCAGCTTGGGCAGGGGTTTCGGAAACACCATATATTTT,CASSLGRGFGNTIYF
TRBJ1-1,TRBV29-1,.,.,TGCAGCGTTCTCTTTAGAAGCACTGAAGCTTTCTTT,CSVLFRSTEAFF
TRBJ1-4,TRBV6-6,once,TRBD1,TGTGCCAGCAGTCCTGGACAGGGACCTAATGAAAAACTGTTTTTT,CASSPGQGPNEKLFF
TRBJ2-1,TRBV4-1,.,TRBD1,TGCGCCAGCAGTCGTAGACAGGGGGAGGCTTATGAGCAGTTCTTC,CASSRRQGEAYEQFF
TRBJ1-5,TRBV5-5,.,TRBD1,TGTGCCAGCAGCCTAGAGACAGGGTTGAGCAATCAGCCCCAGCATTTT,CASSLETGLSNQPQHF
TRBJ2-7,TRBV11-2,.,TRBD1,TGTGCCAGCAGCTCAGCGGACAGGGAATTCTACGAGCAGTACTTC,CASSSADREFYEQYF
TRBJ1-5,TRBV6-5,.,.,TGTGCCAGCAGTTACGCGACAGGTTACAATCAGCCCCAGCATTTT,CASSYATGYNQPQHF
TRBJ2-1,TRBV29-1,.,TRBD2,TGCAGCGTAGGGTGGCGGGAGAACCATGAGCAGTTCTTC,CSVGWRENHEQFF
TRBJ1-1,TRBV2,.,.,TGTGCCAGCAGTGAACCAGACGCGGAGGAAGCTTTCTTT,CASSEPDAEEAFF
TRBJ2-7,TRBV7-8,.,.,TGTGCCAGCAGCTTAATTGACGGGGCGGGGGAGCAGTACTTC,CASSLIDGAGEQYF
TRBJ2-7,TRBV2,.,TRBD2,TGTGCCAGCTGCGGGGGGGCCGATCGGGAGCAGTACTTC,CASCGGADREQYF
TRBJ2-1,TRBV19,.,.,TGTGCCAGTAGGCGCCTGAGCGATGTTCACAATGAGCAGTTCTTC,CASRRLSDVHNEQFF
TRBJ2-1,TRBV11-2,.,.,TGTGCCAGCAGCCCTATTGCGGTTGAGCAGTTCTTC,CASSPIAVEQFF
TRBJ1-4,TRBV27,.,TRBD1,TGTGCCAGCAGTGCCCCCGCAGGGGGTAGTGAAAAACTGTTTTTT,CASSAPAGGSEKLFF
TRBJ2-1,TRBV24-1,.,TRBD1,TGTGCCACCAGTGATCCCCGGGGGACAGGGGACCTCAATGAGCAGTTCTTC,CATSDPRGTGDLNEQFF